The present entry profiles one T cell receptor beta chain with its context. This entry comes from a study of technical replicates of blood from a handful of donors. The assay was immunoSEQ multiplex PCR, and TCRdb's table has in-frame clones only and misses some. The sample has under 95,000 clones, roughly 98% seen once; the top ten hold over 0.13%. Germline V gene data show CDR1 as MNHNS and CDR2 as SASEGT. Trimming cost V 7 bases and J 5 bases, with 20 bases left between them. The CDR3 extends over 15 amino acids. The sequencing sample was made of T cells isolated from PBMCs. The chain employs TRBV6-1 and TRBJ1-2, with D unresolved. The TCR originated in a human donor in good health. CDR3 sequence (DNA): TGTGCCAGCATCCACACTCAGGTTGTAATTTATGGCTACACCTTC. It is translated as CASIHTQVVIYGYTF.